Listed below are T cell receptor beta chains from one sample, sequenced in a study of shared clonotypes between healthy human individuals. Assay: immunoSEQ multiplex PCR; the TCRdb copy retains only in-frame clones and omits some. The sample lists about 2.1 million clones; around 93% were seen once. Sample: naive CD8+ T cells from PBMCs. These receptors all stem from a man younger than 35 in good health. Some clones in this sample may be carry-over from other donors' samples. The CDR3 runs from the conserved cysteine through the conserved F or W. A D gene is named only where the DNA matches it firmly. Size is stated for part of the rows, as once, few or many counts, or as a class when the clone is expanded.

v_gene,abundance,d_gene,j_gene,CDR3nt,CDR3aa
TRBV7-6,.,TRBD1,TRBJ1-4,TGTGCCAGCAGCCCGACTACCGGGACAGGATATGAAAAACTGTTTTTT,CASSPTTGTGYEKLFF
TRBV27,.,TRBD2,TRBJ2-1,TGTGCCAGCAGTTTATCTTCGGGGGGTCCCCTCTACAATGAGCAGTTCTTC,CASSLSSGGPLYNEQFF
TRBV11-1,.,.,TRBJ1-2,TGTGCCAGCAGCTTAGAGGCAGGGAACTATGGCTACACCTTC,CASSLEAGNYGYTF
TRBV9,.,TRBD1,TRBJ2-6,TGTGCCAGCAACGGCTCACCTAGTGGTCAGGGGGCTGATGGGGCCAACGTCCTGACTTTC,CASNGSPSGQGADGANVLTF
TRBV28,.,TRBD2,TRBJ2-7,TGTGCCAGCAGTTCGCTAGCGGATACGCTCTACGAGCAGTACTTC,CASSSLADTLYEQYF
TRBV7-9,.,.,TRBJ2-2,TGTGCCAGCAGCTTAGGGCACTTGAACACCGGGGAGCTGTTTTTT,CASSLGHLNTGELFF
TRBV13,.,.,TRBJ2-1,TGTGCCAGCAGCTTACAGGGGCCCCTCCATGAGCAGTTCTTC,CASSLQGPLHEQFF
TRBV7-8,.,TRBD1,TRBJ1-2,TGTGCCAGCAGCTACATCCTCGGGACAGGGCTCTATGGCTACACCTTC,CASSYILGTGLYGYTF
TRBV10-2,.,TRBD2,TRBJ2-5,TGCGCCAGCTGGCAAAGGTCTAGCGGGGAAGAGACCCAGTACTTC,CASWQRSSGEETQYF
TRBV11-1,.,.,TRBJ2-7,TGTGCCAGCAGCGACGGGGAATCCTCCTACGAGCAGTACTTC,CASSDGESSYEQYF
TRBV2,.,.,TRBJ2-1,TGTGCCAGCCTACTACCATACTCCTACAATGAGCAGTTCTTC,CASLLPYSYNEQFF
TRBV28,.,.,TRBJ2-1,.,CASSFGQGADPFF
TRBV29-1,.,TRBD2,TRBJ2-1,TGCAGCGTTGAAGACCTAGCGGGAGTTGCTAAGTTCTTC,CSVEDLAGVAKFF
TRBV5-1,.,.,TRBJ1-1,TGCGCCAGCGGTCCCCTGGGGGCCCCTGAAGCTTTCTTT,CASGPLGAPEAFF
TRBV7-8,.,.,TRBJ2-3,TGTGCCAGCACCTGGGGGGACGCCACAGATACGCAGTATTTT,CASTWGDATDTQYF
TRBV28,.,.,TRBJ2-7,TGTGCCAGCAGTTTAGGGGCAGTATCCTACGAGCAGTACTTC,CASSLGAVSYEQYF
TRBV9,.,.,TRBJ1-1,TGTGCCAGCAGCGAGCCGCTCGGCACTGAAGCTTTCTTT,CASSEPLGTEAFF
TRBV4-1,.,TRBD2,TRBJ2-2,TGCGCCAGCAGCCAGAGTAGCGGGAGGAGGTTGGGCGGGGAGCTGTTTTTT,CASSQSSGRRLGGELFF
TRBV7-2,.,.,TRBJ2-4,TGTGCCAGCAGCTTAACTGCAGCGGACATTCAGTACTTC,CASSLTAADIQYF
TRBV6-5,.,TRBD1,TRBJ2-5,TGTGCCAGCAGCCGGACAGGGGCTGAGACCCAGTACTTC,CASSRTGAETQYF
TRBV9,once,TRBD2,TRBJ2-7,TGTGCCAGCAGCGTAGATTGGCGGGAGATCAACGAGCAGTACTTC,CASSVDWREINEQYF
TRBV29-1,.,TRBD1,TRBJ1-2,TGCAGCGTTGCGACAGGGGGCCGGTATGGCTACACCTTC,CSVATGGRYGYTF
TRBV28,.,.,TRBJ1-3,TGTGCCAGCAGTTTAGGTGGGTCTGGAAACACCATATATTTT,CASSLGGSGNTIYF
TRBV6-5,.,TRBD2,TRBJ2-1,TGTGCCAGCAGTTACAGACTAGCGGCCTACAATGAGCAGTTCTTC,CASSYRLAAYNEQFF
TRBV7-6,.,.,TRBJ1-4,TGTGCCAGCAGCGACCGTGGGTTGGGAAGGGAAAAACTGTTTTTT,CASSDRGLGREKLFF
TRBV11-2,.,.,TRBJ2-1,TGTGCCAGCAGCTTAGCGGCATGGTTATCTTACAATGAGCAGTTCTTC,CASSLAAWLSYNEQFF
TRBV27,.,TRBD1,TRBJ2-7,TGTGCCAGCAGTTTATCAGGGACAGGTGCCTACGAGCAGTACTTC,CASSLSGTGAYEQYF
TRBV30,few,.,TRBJ1-1,TGTGCCTGGAGTTTCCAGGGCCGGGGTACTGAAGCTTTCTTT,CAWSFQGRGTEAFF
TRBV28,.,TRBD1,TRBJ1-1,TGTGCCAGCAGAGTGGTTGGGACAGAGGGGGGTTTGAACACTGAAGCTTTCTTT,CASRVVGTEGGLNTEAFF
TRBV4-1,once,TRBD2,TRBJ2-3,TGCGCCAGCAGCCTGACTAGCGGAGTCACAGATACGCAGTATTTT,CASSLTSGVTDTQYF
TRBV4-2,.,TRBD2,TRBJ2-7,TGTGCCAGCAGCCAAGAGGAGCCTCCGGTAGCGGGACCACACGAGCAGTACTTC,CASSQEEPPVAGPHEQYF
TRBV10-2,.,.,TRBJ2-7,TGCGCCAGCAGCGAGGGGTACGAGCAGTACTTC,CASSEGYEQYF
TRBV9,.,TRBD2,TRBJ2-1,TGTGCCAGCAGCGCGGCCGGGACTAGCGGGACTCAGCAGTTCTTC,CASSAAGTSGTQQFF
TRBV27,.,.,TRBJ2-7,TGTGCCAGCAGCCTCCTCGGGACCAAAGGTTACGAGCAGTACTTC,CASSLLGTKGYEQYF
TRBV29-1,once,TRBD1,TRBJ2-5,TGCAGCGTTGGGGACAGGGGAGAGACCCAGTACTTC,CSVGDRGETQYF
TRBV27,.,.,TRBJ1-2,TGTGCCAGCAGTTTAATGGGACCGATACCCTATGGCTACACCTTC,CASSLMGPIPYGYTF
TRBV9,.,TRBD2,TRBJ2-1,TGTGCCAGCAGCCCCTATGGCGGGAGGGCACATGAGCAGTTCTTC,CASSPYGGRAHEQFF
TRBV11-3,.,TRBD1,TRBJ2-7,TGTGCCAGCAGCTTGACAGGGTACTCCTACGAGCAGTACTTC,CASSLTGYSYEQYF
TRBV2,.,.,TRBJ2-5,TGTGCCGTCTGGCTTACGGGAGACGAGACCCAGTACTTC,CAVWLTGDETQYF
TRBV4-1,.,TRBD1,TRBJ1-2,TGCGCCAGCAGCCACTTGGACAGGGGCATCTCATCTAACTATGGCTACACCTTC,CASSHLDRGISSNYGYTF
TRBV2,.,TRBD1,TRBJ1-2,TGTGCCAGCAGTGATATTTCTCGGGACAGGAACACCTATGGCTACACCTTC,CASSDISRDRNTYGYTF
TRBV6-4,.,TRBD2,TRBJ2-3,TGTGCCAGCAGGGGACTAGCGGGAGGAACAGATACGCAGTATTTT,CASRGLAGGTDTQYF
TRBV5-6,.,TRBD1,TRBJ1-6,TGTGCCAGCAGCTTGTGGGACAGGAACTCACCCCTCCACTTT,CASSLWDRNSPLHF
TRBV13,.,.,TRBJ1-1,TGTGCCAGCAGCCCAGCAGGACAACAAAATGAAGCTTTCTTT,CASSPAGQQNEAFF
TRBV28,.,TRBD2,TRBJ2-3,TGTGCCAGCAGTCCCTCAGGGGGACTAGCCGGTGTAGATACGCAGTATTTT,CASSPSGGLAGVDTQYF
TRBV4-1,.,.,TRBJ1-1,TGCGCCAGCAGCCAAGTCGACCTCCGTCATGACGCGAACACTGAAGCTTTCTTT,CASSQVDLRHDANTEAFF
TRBV27,.,.,TRBJ2-1,TGTGCCAGCAGGCGGCAGAGGGGGGGAGCGGGCTCGAATGAGCAGTTCTTC,CASRRQRGGAGSNEQFF
TRBV27,.,.,TRBJ2-1,TGTGCCAGCAGTCTCAACTCCTACAATGAGCAGTTCTTC,CASSLNSYNEQFF